This T cell receptor (beta chain) was found in a study of T cells in Graves' hyperthyroidism and ophthalmopathy. There were TCR beta CDR3 regions amplified from RNA transcripts. Initially, a first-round RT-PCR of the TCR CDR3 employed the HTBI primer set. TCRdb re-called the multiplex PCR reads with MiXCR, one entry per CDR3 protein. Of hundreds of thousands of distinct CDR3 sequences in the sample, around 15% were seen once. This clonotype was seen many times. The antigen remains unidentified. CDR3 length: 15 amino acids. The J segment lost 5 bases and the V segment lost 6 bases, leaving 12 bases of the junction unmatched. Looked up from germline, CDR1 is SNHLY and CDR2 is FYNNEI. General observations from the study: The model forecast ophthalmopathy, anticipating it by a median about six months before onset.

Disease lasting under 3 months, a NOSPECS grade of at least 4, and a Clinical Activity Score of at least 3 were features of the ophthalmopathy patients. Lactation, pregnancy, other autoimmune disease or uncontrolled infection excluded patients. PBMCs were obtained from under 13 ml fresh peripheral blood. The rearrangement links TRBV2 to TRBJ2-7, with 8 bases that match TRBD2. Input material: blood. The TCR comes from a middle-aged woman with Graves' ophthalmopathy. The CDR3 protein is CASSGRAAGAHEQYF. As DNA, the CDR3 is TGTGCCAGCAGCGGACGGGCAGCGGGAGCCCACGAGCAGTACTTC. Supplemented by reference TRBV2 and TRBJ2-7, the full variable domain reads EPEVTQTPSHQVTQMGQEVILRCVPISNHLYFYWYRQILGQKVEFLVSFYNNEISEKSEIFDDQFSVERPDGSNFTLKIRSTKLEDSAMYFCASSGRAAGAHEQYFGPGTRLTVT.